Sequencing of this T cell receptor beta chain was carried out in a study of blood T cell repertoires in COVID-19. About the research overall: There were acute and convalescent COVID-19 samples, and they came from the United States, Italy and Spain. PBMCs, B-cell-depleted T cells, or T cells were the source of the cDNA or gDNA that made up the material.

Methods used by the authors: Amplification with reference gene primers provided the estimates of nucleated cell counts. Clones were read by immunoSEQ multiplex PCR, and TCRdb kept only the in-frame ones, dropping some. V and J calls and clone size follow that table, whereas D and trimming were derived from the DNA. Of some 190,000 clones listed, around 80% are singletons. V gave up 4 bases and J gave up 0 bases, with 6 bases separating them. The germline gives CDR1 SNHLY, CDR2 FYNNEI. The CDR3 consists of 14 residues. Participants' own reports of clinical history determined their cohort assignment. This chain links TRBV2 with TRBJ2-2, with D unresolved. The sequenced sample was PBMCs or T cells enriched from blood (not recorded which). The origin of this receptor is a man aged 55 to 70 who had been exposed to COVID-19. CDR3: CASSVRPNTGELFF. CDR3 DNA: TGTGCCAGCAGTGTTCGTCCGAACACCGGGGAGCTGTTTTTT.